This TCR beta chain emerged from a study of blood T cell repertoires in COVID-19. Study background: Acute and convalescent COVID-19 samples came from the United States, Italy and Spain. PBMCs, B-cell-depleted T cells, or T cells were the source of the cDNA or gDNA that made up the material.

Original analysis: How many nucleated cells were present was estimated from reference gene primer amplification. The assay was immunoSEQ multiplex PCR, and TCRdb's table has in-frame clones only and misses some. That table furnishes V, J and clone size, whereas the DNA furnished D and trimming. The profile shows approximately 8,000 clones, over 70% of them singletons. Germline CDR1 reads SGHVS; CDR2 reads FQNEAQ. The CDR3 runs to 15 residues. With 3 bases clipped from V and 8 bases from J, the junction kept 9 bases outside the gene matches. This clone was seen a handful of times. The material sequenced was peripheral blood. The source of this sequence is a human donor in a cohort sampled during active COVID-19. The rearrangement joins TRBV7-8 to TRBJ2-1, with 8 nucleotides matching TRBD1. The CDR3 region is CASSFGQGGIDEQFF. CDR3 DNA: TGTGCCAGCAGCTTCGGACAGGGCGGTATAGATGAGCAGTTCTTC.